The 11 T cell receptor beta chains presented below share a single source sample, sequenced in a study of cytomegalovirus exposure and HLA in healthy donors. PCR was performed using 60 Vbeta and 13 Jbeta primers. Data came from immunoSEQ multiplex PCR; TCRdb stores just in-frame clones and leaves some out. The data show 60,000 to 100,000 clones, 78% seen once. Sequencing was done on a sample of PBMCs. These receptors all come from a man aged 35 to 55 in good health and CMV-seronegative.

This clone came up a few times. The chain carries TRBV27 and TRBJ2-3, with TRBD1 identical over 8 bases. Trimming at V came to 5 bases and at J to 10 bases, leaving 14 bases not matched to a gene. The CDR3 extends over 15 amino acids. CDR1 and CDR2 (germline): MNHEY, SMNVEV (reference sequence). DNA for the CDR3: TGTGCCAGCAGTCTACGTGGCGACAGGGGTCCCCCGCAGTATTTT. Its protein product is CASSLRGDRGPPQYF.

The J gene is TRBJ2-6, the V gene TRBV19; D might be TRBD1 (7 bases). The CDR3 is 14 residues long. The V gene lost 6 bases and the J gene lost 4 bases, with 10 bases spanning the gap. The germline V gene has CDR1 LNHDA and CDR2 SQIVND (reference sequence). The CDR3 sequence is CASRGGQGANVLTF. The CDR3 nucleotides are TGTGCCAGTAGGGGGGGACAGGGGGCCAACGTCCTGACTTTC.

This CDR3 is CASSLMLAGGDEQFF. The DNA of the CDR3 is TGTGCCAGCAGCTTAATGCTAGCGGGAGGGGATGAGCAGTTCTTC. The gene calls are TRBV7-3 and TRBJ2-1; 12 nucleotides align to TRBD2. The CDR3 runs 15 residues. V lost 1 base, J lost 8 bases, and 3 bases stayed unmatched. Germline V CDR1 and CDR2: SGHTA, FQGTGA.

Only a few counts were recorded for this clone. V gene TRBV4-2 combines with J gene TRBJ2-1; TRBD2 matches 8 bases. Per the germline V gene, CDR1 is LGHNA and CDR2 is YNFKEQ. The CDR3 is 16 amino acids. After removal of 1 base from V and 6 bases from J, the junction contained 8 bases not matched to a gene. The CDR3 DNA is TGTGCCAGCAGCCAAGGGGAGGCGGGAGGTGTCAATGAGCAGTTCTTC. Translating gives CASSQGEAGGVNEQFF.

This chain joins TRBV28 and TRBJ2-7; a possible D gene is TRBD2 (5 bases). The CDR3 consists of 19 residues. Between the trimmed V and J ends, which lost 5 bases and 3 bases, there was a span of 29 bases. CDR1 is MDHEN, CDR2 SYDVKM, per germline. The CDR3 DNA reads TGTGCCAGCAGTCCTTTTGTGGGAGTTGGACCCACCGAGGACTACGAGCAGTACTTC. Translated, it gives CASSPFVGVGPTEDYEQYF.

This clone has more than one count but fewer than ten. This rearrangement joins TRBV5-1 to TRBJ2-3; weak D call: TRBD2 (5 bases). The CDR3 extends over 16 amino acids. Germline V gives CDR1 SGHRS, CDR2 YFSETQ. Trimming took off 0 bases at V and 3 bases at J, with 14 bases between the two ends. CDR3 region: CASSLEAQRRTDTQYF. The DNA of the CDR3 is TGCGCCAGCAGCTTGGAGGCCCAGCGGCGGACAGATACGCAGTATTTT.

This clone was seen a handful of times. This CDR3 reads CASSPIRENTEAFF. The CDR3 DNA follows: TGTGCCAGCTCTCCCATTCGGGAGAACACTGAAGCTTTCTTT. The chain joins TRBV18 to TRBJ1-1; no definite D call. The CDR3 has 14 amino acids. Trimming took off 6 bases at V and 1 base at J, with 12 bases between the two ends. Per germline, CDR1 KGHSH and CDR2 LQKENI.

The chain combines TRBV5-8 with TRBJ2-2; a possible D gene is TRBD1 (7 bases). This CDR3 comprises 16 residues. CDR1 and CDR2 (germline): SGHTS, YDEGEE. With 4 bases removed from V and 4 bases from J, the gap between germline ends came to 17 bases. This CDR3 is CASSPRGAAGTGELFF. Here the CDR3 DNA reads TGTGCCAGCAGCCCCAGGGGGGCCGCGGGCACCGGGGAGCTGTTTTTT.

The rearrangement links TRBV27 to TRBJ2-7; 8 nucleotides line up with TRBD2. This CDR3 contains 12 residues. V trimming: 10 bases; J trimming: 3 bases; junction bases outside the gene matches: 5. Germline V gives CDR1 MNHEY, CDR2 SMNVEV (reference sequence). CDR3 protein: CATLSGIYEQYF. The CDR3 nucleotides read TGTGCCACCCTTAGCGGGATCTACGAGCAGTACTTC.

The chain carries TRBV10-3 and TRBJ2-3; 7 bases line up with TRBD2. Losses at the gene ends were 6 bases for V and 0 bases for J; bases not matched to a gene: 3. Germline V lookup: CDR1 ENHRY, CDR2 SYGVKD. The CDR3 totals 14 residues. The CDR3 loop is CAIRLALSTDTQYF. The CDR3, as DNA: TGTGCCATCAGACTAGCGCTCAGCACAGATACGCAGTATTTT.

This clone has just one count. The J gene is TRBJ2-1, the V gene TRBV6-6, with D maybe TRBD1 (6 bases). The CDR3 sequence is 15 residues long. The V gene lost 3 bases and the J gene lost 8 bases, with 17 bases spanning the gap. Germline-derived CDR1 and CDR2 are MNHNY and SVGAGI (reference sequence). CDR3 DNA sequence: TGTGCCAGCAGTTATTGGACAGAGCCTGACGATGAGCAGTTCTTC. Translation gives CASSYWTEPDDEQFF.